The sequence of this T cell receptor (beta chain) was determined in a study of T cells after yellow fever vaccination. Study-wide results and caveats: Among primary-vaccination clones, most reappeared after the booster, at around 97% for CD4 and 85% to 90% for CD8. Contamination by abundant bulk-population clonotypes could be present in FACS-sorted repertoires.

MiXCR, applied by TCRdb to the 5' RACE reads, yields one record per CDR3 protein. Here the sample spans a few hundred thousand distinct CDR3 sequences, roughly 3.5% being singletons. Notes on this clonotype: Antigen specificity is unknown.

Trimming at V came to 6 bases and at J to 3 bases, leaving 3 bases not matched to a gene. The CDR3 spans 14 residues. The chain recombines TRBV12-3 or TRBV12-4 with TRBJ2-2; TRBD1 matches at 8 bases. This material consisted of PBMCs, taken on the day of the yellow fever booster vaccination. This clonotype was sampled from a man between 18 and 35 years old who received the YFV17D yellow fever vaccine. The CDR3 sequence is CASRGQEDTGELFF. For the CDR3, the DNA is TGTGCCAGCAGGGGACAGGAGGACACCGGGGAGCTGTTTTTT.